Each of the 2 T cell receptor beta chains below was sequenced from the same sample in a study of blood T cell repertoires in COVID-19. Clones were read by immunoSEQ multiplex PCR, and TCRdb kept only the in-frame ones, dropping some. The sample includes more than 300,000 clones, just over 90% seen only once; the top ten take more than 0.85%. Specimen: PBMCs or T cells enriched from blood (not recorded which). The receptors shown here come from a woman in her thirties or forties who had been exposed to COVID-19.

This clone occurred once. This sequence joins TRBV6-6 and TRBJ2-1; 10 bases align to TRBD2. V shed 0 bases and J 8 bases; nucleotides not matched to a gene: 4. CDR3 length: 15 amino acids. Germline-derived CDR1 and CDR2 are MNHNY and SVGAGI (reference sequence). The CDR3 DNA reads TGTGCCAGCAGTTACTCGCTAGCGGGAGTTCATGAGCAGTTCTTC. Amino acid sequence: CASSYSLAGVHEQFF.

There are a few counts of this clone. The chain is built from TRBV27 and TRBJ1-2; D is ambiguous. The V end was cut by 10 bases, the J end by 8 bases, with 20 bases between. CDR1 and CDR2 (germline): MNHEY, SMNVEV (reference sequence). The CDR3 contains 13 residues. The CDR3 DNA follows: TGTGCCACTTCCCCACAGTACCCGACGGGCTACACCTTC. Protein: CATSPQYPTGYTF.